This record looks at one T cell receptor (beta chain) sequence and its context. Its target is unknown. CDR3 length equals 14 residues. Trimming shortened V by 5 bases and J by 0 bases, and 11 bases separated the two germline ends. Germline CDR1 reads MNHEY; CDR2 reads SVGAGI. This specimen belongs to a study of beta chain features in type 1 diabetes. General study results and limits: Type 1 diabetes patients showed a moderate but significant shortening of TCRB CDR3s in all four CD4+ subsets. Sequencing the cDNA could make cells with high TCR expression show up more than they should. Shorter templates might be favored by PCR, and equally so in patients and in controls.

Sequencing targeted expressed TCRB transcripts, as all isolated RNA had been reverse transcribed. Sequencing was performed with immunoSEQ multiplex PCR; in TCRdb, only in-frame clones are kept and a portion is missing. The sample includes about 170,000 clones, approximately 8% of them seen just once. The material sequenced was central memory CD4+ T cells from blood. The rearrangement uses TRBV6-5 and TRBJ2-7; weak D call: TRBD2 (6 bases). This clonotype was sampled from a woman between 35 and 50 years old with type 1 diabetes. CDR3 coding DNA: TGTGCCAGCAGTAGGCGGGAAAGCTCCTACGAGCAGTACTTC. This codes for CASSRRESSYEQYF.